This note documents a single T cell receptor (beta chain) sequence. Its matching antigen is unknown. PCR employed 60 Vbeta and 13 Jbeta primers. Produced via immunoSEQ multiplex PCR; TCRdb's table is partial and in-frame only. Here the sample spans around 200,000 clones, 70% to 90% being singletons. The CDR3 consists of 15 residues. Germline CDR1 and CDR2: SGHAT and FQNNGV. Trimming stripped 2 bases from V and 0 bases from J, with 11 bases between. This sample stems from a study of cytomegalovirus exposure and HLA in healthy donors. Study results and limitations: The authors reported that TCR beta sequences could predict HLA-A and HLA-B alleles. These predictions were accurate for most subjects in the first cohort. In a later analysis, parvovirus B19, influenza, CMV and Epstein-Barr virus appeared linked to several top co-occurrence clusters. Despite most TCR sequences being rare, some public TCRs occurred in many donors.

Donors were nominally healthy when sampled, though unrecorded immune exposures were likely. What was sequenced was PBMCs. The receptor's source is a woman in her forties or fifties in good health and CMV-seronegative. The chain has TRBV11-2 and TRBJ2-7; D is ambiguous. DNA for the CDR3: TGTGCCAGCAGCTTAATAGAATTAAGCTCCTACGAGCAGTACTTC. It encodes CASSLIELSSYEQYF.